These 10 T cell receptor beta chains were sequenced from one sample in a study of Tregs in tolerant kidney transplant recipients. Antigens of these TCRs are unknown. Libraries were prepared by immunoSEQ multiplex PCR; TCRdb keeps only in-frame clonotypes and omits some of them. Found here are around 11,000 clones, around nine tenths of them singletons; the top ten hold roughly 5.4%. Specimen: Tregs from blood cultured with allogeneic cells, collected before the transplant. These receptor sequences come from a human patient who received a combined kidney and bone marrow transplant.

This chain links TRBV19 with TRBJ1-5; TRBD1 matches at 8 bases. Germline loops: CDR1 LNHDA, CDR2 SQIVND (reference sequence). CDR3 size: 16 residues. After removal of 4 bases from V and 2 bases from J, the junction contained 7 bases not matched to a gene. Here the CDR3 reads CASSSRDRKGNQPQHF. CDR3 DNA: TGTGCCAGTAGTAGCCGGGACAGGAAGGGCAATCAGCCCCAGCATTTT.

The gene calls are TRBV11-1 and TRBJ2-7, with 8 bases lining up with TRBD1. The CDR3 is made up of 16 amino acids. J lost 6 bases, V lost 3 bases, and 13 bases had no gene match. CDR1 is SGHAT and CDR2 is FQDESV in the germline V gene (reference sequence). The CDR3 DNA sequence: TGTGCCAGCAGCTTCTCTACAGCCAGGGGGCAAGGCGAGCAGTACTTC. Protein sequence: CASSFSTARGQGEQYF.

The rearrangement links TRBV6-5 to TRBJ2-6; D is ambiguous. Germline V lookup: CDR1 MNHEY, CDR2 SVGAGI. The CDR3 covers 13 residues. V lost 6 bases to trimming and J lost 1 base, with 4 bases between them. The CDR3 spells CASRPSGANVLTF. The DNA for the CDR3 is TGTGCCAGCAGACCATCTGGGGCCAACGTCCTGACTTTC.

V usage is TRBV7-2 and J usage is TRBJ1-6; D may be TRBD1 (6 bases). CDR3 size: 15 residues. The germline CDR1 and CDR2 sequences are SGHTA and FQGNSA. V dropped 5 bases and J dropped 9 bases, with 17 bases sitting between them. The CDR3, as DNA: TGTGCCAGCAGCCCCGGACAGCCCGTTTCTTCACCCCTCCACTTT. Its protein product is CASSPGQPVSSPLHF.

The J gene is TRBJ1-6, the V gene TRBV5-8; D gene ambiguous. The germline V and J ends were trimmed by 0 bases and 7 bases, with 5 bases remaining between them. Germline V lookup: CDR1 SGHTS, CDR2 YDEGEE. The CDR3 totals 13 residues. CDR3 loop: CASSLVGNSPLHF. The DNA of the CDR3 is TGTGCCAGCAGCTTGGTGGGGAATTCACCCCTCCACTTT.

The CDR3 DNA reads TGTGCAAGTCGCTACGGGCGCGGGGGGTACCAAGGGACCCAGTACTTC. Encoded protein: CASRYGRGGYQGTQYF. V and J are TRBV12-2 and TRBJ2-5; the table's D call TRBD2 went unverified against the DNA. TRBV12-2 is listed as a pseudogene. The CDR3 runs to 16 residues.

V is TRBV7-2 and J is TRBJ1-5; tentatively, D is TRBD1 (5 bases). Trimming stripped 1 base from V and 10 bases from J, with 14 bases between. The CDR3 is made up of 14 amino acids. CDR1 and CDR2 from the germline V gene are SGHTA and FQGNSA. CDR3 coding DNA: TGTGCCAGCAGCTTAGTACAGGTTTGGGCTCCCCAGCATTTT. Translated, it gives CASSLVQVWAPQHF.

This chain links TRBV7-6 with TRBJ2-3; no definite D call. The ends were cut back, 5 bases at V and 8 bases at J, with 17 bases in the middle. Germline values: CDR1 SGHVS, CDR2 FNYEAQ. The CDR3 is made up of 14 amino acids. The CDR3 bases are TGTGCCAGCAGCCCATCTATCCGCGGCGGTACGCAGTATTTT. Its protein is CASSPSIRGGTQYF.

The chain carries TRBV7-8 and TRBJ2-1; 11 bases agree with TRBD2. The germline CDR1 and CDR2 sequences are SGHVS and FQNEAQ. V lost 5 bases, J lost 8 bases, and 8 bases stayed unmatched. This CDR3 contains 15 residues. For the CDR3, the DNA is TGTGCCAGCAGCGCACGACTAGCGGGGATACATGAGCAGTTCTTC. Its translation is CASSARLAGIHEQFF.

The chain uses TRBV6-5 and TRBJ2-1; 9 nucleotides match TRBD1. The CDR3 loop spans 15 amino acids. Germline CDR1 and CDR2: MNHEY and SVGAGI. V dropped 6 bases and J dropped 11; count of bases not matched to a gene: 14. CDR3 loop: CASSHGTGRQFKQFF. The CDR3 DNA sequence: TGTGCCAGCAGCCATGGGACAGGGAGACAATTTAAGCAGTTCTTC.